The subject of this entry is one T cell receptor (beta chain). Distinct nucleotide sequences in the sample also encode this CDR3. This specimen comes from a study of shared clonotypes between healthy human individuals. V was trimmed by 0 bases and J by 7 bases, leaving 11 bases between them. This CDR3 spans 14 amino acids. Germline V lookup: CDR1 SGDLS, CDR2 YYNGEE. The genomic DNA of each subset was split evenly across several immunoSEQ plates. Each PCR replicate run on unsorted PBMC took in 300 to 350 ng DNA, about 30,000 T cell genomes. Original data processing: There were no quality scores in the junction-only immunoSEQ sequences, so filtering differed. Profiling relied on immunoSEQ multiplex PCR, and the TCRdb table lists in-frame clones only, not all of them. From that table come the V and J calls and clone size; the DNA was used to work out D and trimming. The sample has approximately 440,000 clones; more than 70% are singletons.

The clonotype originates from a woman aged 40 to 50 in good health. Some clones in this sample may be carry-over from other donors' samples. V and J are TRBV9 and TRBJ1-5; a weak D match, TRBD1 (6 bases). The sample consisted of PBMCs. The CDR3 region is CASSVGGQGQPQHF. CDR3 in DNA: TGTGCCAGCAGCGTAGGGGGGCAGGGGCAGCCCCAGCATTTT.